What follows are 4 T cell receptor beta chains derived from one specimen sequenced in a study of molecular identifiers for immune sequencing clone quantification. In TCRdb, the PCR reads were re-called with MiXCR into one record per CDR3 protein. The repertoire includes 80,000 to 130,000 distinct CDR3 sequences, approximately 40% of them detected once, and around 4.2% sits in the top ten. Sequencing was done on a sample of naive CD8+ T cells from blood, with Jurkat cell RNA spiked in. Subset described: FACS-sorted CD8+CD4-CCR7+CD45RA+ naive T cells. These receptor sequences come from a human donor in good health. Some libraries in this study had Jurkat cell RNA spiked in.

On this clonotype: Since no conserved phenylalanine or tryptophan closes the CDR3, a read error is the likely cause. This chain links TRBV29-1 with TRBJ2-7; TRBD1 matches 9 bases. J gave up 4 bases and V 6 bases, and 10 bases lay outside the gene matches. CDR3 length: 14 amino acids. The germline CDR1 and CDR2 sequences are SQVTM and ANQGSEA. The CDR3 sequence is CSVLWTGAGYEQYL. Written as DNA, the CDR3 is TGCAGCGTCCTCTGGACAGGGGCCGGGTACGAGCAGTACCTC.

The J gene is TRBJ2-7, the V gene TRBV7-6; D is unclear. CDR1 is SGHVS, CDR2 FNYEAQ, per germline. V lost 4 bases and J lost 0, with 10 bases in between. CDR3 length: 14 residues. DNA for the CDR3: TGTGCCAGCAGCTCGGGTATAAGCTCCTACGAGCAGTACTTC. Its protein is CASSSGISSYEQYF.

This chain uses TRBV25-1 with TRBJ1-5; TRBD1 matches at 9 bases. The V gene end was trimmed by 10 bases and the J gene end by 4 bases; junction bases not matched to a gene: 5. There are 13 residues in the CDR3. Germline-derived CDR1 and CDR2 are MGHDK and SYGVNS. The CDR3 loop reads CATGQGGNQPQHF. Written as DNA, the CDR3 is TGTGCCACGGGACAGGGTGGGAATCAGCCCCAGCATTTT.

The chain couples TRBV6-2 or TRBV6-3 to TRBJ2-6; TRBD2 might be the D (6 bases). Per germline, CDR1 MNHEY and CDR2 SVGEGT. The CDR3 covers 16 residues. Deletions cut 2 bases from V and 4 bases from J, with 12 bases between. The DNA of the CDR3 is TGTGCCAGCAGTTACCCGGGGGTCTACGGGGCCAACGTCCTGACTTTC. Translated, it gives CASSYPGVYGANVLTF.